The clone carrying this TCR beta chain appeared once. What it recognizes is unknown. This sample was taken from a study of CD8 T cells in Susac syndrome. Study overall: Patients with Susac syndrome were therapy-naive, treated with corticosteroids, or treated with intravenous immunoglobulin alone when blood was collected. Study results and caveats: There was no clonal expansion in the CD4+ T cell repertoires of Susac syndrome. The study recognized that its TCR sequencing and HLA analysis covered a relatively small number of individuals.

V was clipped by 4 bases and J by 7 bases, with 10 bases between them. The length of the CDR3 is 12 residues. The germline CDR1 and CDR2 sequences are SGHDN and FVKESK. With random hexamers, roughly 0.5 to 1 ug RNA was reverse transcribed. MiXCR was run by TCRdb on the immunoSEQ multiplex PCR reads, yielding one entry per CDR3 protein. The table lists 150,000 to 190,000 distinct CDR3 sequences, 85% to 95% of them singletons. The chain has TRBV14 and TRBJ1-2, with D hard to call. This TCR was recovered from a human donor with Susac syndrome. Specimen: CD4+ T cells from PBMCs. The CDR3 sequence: CASSRKAGGYTF. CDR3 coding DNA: TGTGCCAGCAGCCGGAAGGCGGGTGGCTACACCTTC. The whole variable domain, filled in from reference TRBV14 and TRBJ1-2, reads EAGVTQFPSHSVIEKGQTVTLRCDPISGHDNLYWYRRVMGKEIKFLLHFVKESKQDESGMPNNRFLAERTGGTYSTLKVQPAELEDSGVYFCASSRKAGGYTFGSGTRLTVV.